What follows are 27 T cell receptor beta chains derived from one specimen sequenced in a study of cytomegalovirus exposure and HLA in healthy donors. The PCR used 60 Vbeta and 13 Jbeta primers. Only in-frame clones appear in the TCRdb table, and some are missing; sequencing was by immunoSEQ multiplex PCR. The sample consists of over 100,000 clones, 84% of them appearing once. The sample was PBMCs. The source of these receptors is a woman between 18 and 29 years old in good health and CMV-seropositive.

V usage is TRBV25-1 and J usage is TRBJ1-5, with D possibly being TRBD1 (6 bases). V was trimmed by 3 bases and J by 3 bases, leaving 9 bases between them. From germline, CDR1 is MGHDK and CDR2 SYGVNS. The CDR3 is 14 residues long. CDR3 protein: CASSETGNNQPQHF. The CDR3 coding sequence is TGTGCCAGCAGTGAGACAGGTAACAATCAGCCCCAGCATTTT.

V is TRBV6-5 and J is TRBJ1-2; D gene unclear. In germline, CDR1 is MNHEY, CDR2 SVGAGI. V gave up 2 bases and J gave up 0 bases, with 7 bases separating them. CDR3 size: 14 residues. The CDR3 DNA reads TGTGCCAGCAGTTACGGGAGAGCTAACTATGGCTACACCTTC. It specifies CASSYGRANYGYTF.

The chain couples TRBV7-8 to TRBJ2-5, with 9 positions matching TRBD1. Matching the DNA end better, TRBJ2-7 makes the J call doubtful. Germline CDR1 SGHVS, CDR2 FQNEAQ. This CDR3 is 15 amino acids long. CDR3 protein: CASRPRQGEFYEQYF. CDR3 nucleotides: TGTGCCAGCAGACCACGACAGGGGGAATTCTACGAGCAGTACTTC.

V is TRBV6-5 and J is TRBJ2-2; 8 bases fit TRBD2. Germline CDR1 MNHEY, CDR2 SVGAGI. The length of the CDR3 is 14 residues. V dropped 7 bases and J dropped 5; count of bases not matched to a gene: 6. The DNA of the CDR3 is TGTGCCAGCAAAGAACGGGGGGGAACCGGGGAGCTGTTTTTT. Protein: CASKERGGTGELFF.

This chain connects TRBV5-8 to TRBJ2-3; possibly TRBD2 for D (7 bases). The germline V gene has CDR1 SGHTS and CDR2 YDEGEE. Trimming removed 0 bases from V and 7 bases from J, with 18 bases in between. The CDR3 contains 16 residues. This chain's CDR3 is CASSLDITGGKHTQYF. The CDR3 region has the DNA TGTGCCAGCAGCTTGGATATTACGGGGGGCAAGCATACGCAGTATTTT.

V gene TRBV10-3 combines with J gene TRBJ1-2; maybe TRBD1 (5 bases). The germline V and J ends were trimmed by 5 bases and 6 bases, with 7 bases remaining between them. The CDR3 length is 11 residues. The germline V gene encodes CDR1 ENHRY and CDR2 SYGVKD. This CDR3 reads CAISWGDGYTF. In DNA, the CDR3 is TGTGCCATCAGTTGGGGGGATGGCTACACCTTC.

This clone was observed a handful of times. The chain is built from TRBV6-4 and TRBJ2-3, with 7 bases identical to TRBD2. The CDR3 has 17 residues. Germline-derived CDR1 and CDR2 are MRHNA and SNTAGT. With 0 bases clipped from V and 2 bases from J, the junction kept 8 bases outside the gene matches. As DNA, the CDR3 is TGTGCCAGCAGTGACTCGGGAGGGTCGCCTTCCACAGATACGCAGTATTTT. Translation gives CASSDSGGSPSTDTQYF.

V usage is TRBV6-1 and J usage is TRBJ1-3; D remains ambiguous. The CDR3 runs 13 residues. CDR1 is MNHNS and CDR2 is SASEGT in the germline V gene. Trimming cost V 8 bases and J 0 bases, with 8 bases left between them. The CDR3 nucleotides read TGTGCCAGCGTTTCGAGCTCTGGAAACACCATATATTTT. It codes for CASVSSSGNTIYF.

This sequence joins TRBV14 and TRBJ1-4; TRBD1 matches 7 bases. The CDR3 runs to 15 residues. The trim removed 1 base at V and 10 bases at J, leaving 9 bases unmatched. CDR1 is SGHDN, CDR2 FVKESK, per germline. The CDR3 spells CASSQVRQGVGKLFF. In nucleotides, the CDR3 is TGTGCCAGCAGCCAAGTTCGCCAGGGGGTGGGAAAACTGTTTTTT.

The V call is TRBV27, the J call TRBJ2-5; D ambiguous. CDR1 and CDR2 from the germline V gene are MNHEY and SMNVEV (reference sequence). The CDR3 runs to 13 residues. The V end lost 5 bases, the J end lost 4 bases, and 11 bases lay between the germline ends. CDR3 DNA: TGTGCCAGCAGTCCGGGTTCTCGAGAGACCCAGTACTTC. Its translation is CASSPGSRETQYF.

The chain recombines TRBV19 with TRBJ1-1; 10 positions agree with TRBD1. Germline V gives CDR1 LNHDA, CDR2 SQIVND (reference sequence). The V and J ends lost 8 bases and 2 bases, in that order; junction bases with no gene match: 2. CDR3 length: 13 residues. CDR3 sequence reads: CASATGGNTEAFF. DNA of the CDR3: TGTGCCAGTGCGACAGGGGGCAACACTGAAGCTTTCTTT.

V usage is TRBV5-1 and J usage is TRBJ1-6, with D tentatively TRBD1 (5 bases). Trimming took off 0 bases at V and 6 bases at J, with 7 bases between the two ends. The CDR3 is 14 residues long. Looked up from germline, CDR1 is SGHRS and CDR2 is YFSETQ. Here the CDR3 reads CASSLGQGNSPLHF. The CDR3 DNA reads as TGCGCCAGCAGCTTGGGGCAGGGTAATTCACCCCTCCACTTT.

The chain combines TRBV30 with TRBJ2-3, with 8 bases matching TRBD2. Trimming took 4 bases from V and 0 from J; bases not matched to a gene: 6. CDR1 is GTSNPN, CDR2 SVGIG, per germline (reference sequence). The length of the CDR3 is 15 residues. CDR3 coding DNA: TGTGCCTGGACTCTACTAGCGGCTAGCACAGATACGCAGTATTTT. Residues: CAWTLLAASTDTQYF.

This clone was found a few times. The V and J genes are TRBV19 and TRBJ2-7, with TRBD1 identical over 7 bases. Germline V gene sequence: CDR1 LNHDA, CDR2 SQIVND (reference sequence). The CDR3 runs 14 residues. Trimming removed 5 bases from V and 0 bases from J; junction bases left unmatched: 4. CDR3: CASSADRSSYEQYF. CDR3 DNA sequence: TGTGCCAGTAGTGCGGACAGGAGCTCCTACGAGCAGTACTTC.

The chain employs TRBV5-1 and TRBJ2-3; 8 positions agree with TRBD1. The trim removed 4 bases at V and 4 bases at J, leaving 8 bases unmatched. Germline lookup yields CDR1 SGHRS and CDR2 YFSETQ. The length of the CDR3 is 15 residues. The CDR3, as DNA: TGCGCCAGCAGCGCGACAGGGGTAGCGGCAGATACGCAGTATTTT. Translating it yields CASSATGVAADTQYF.

This chain's CDR3 is CSVDPGIQETQYF. CDR3 nucleotides: TGCAGCGTTGACCCAGGAATCCAAGAGACCCAGTACTTC. V usage is TRBV29-1 and J usage is TRBJ2-5; D call uncertain. Germline lookup yields CDR1 SQVTM and CDR2 ANQGSEA. This CDR3 is 13 amino acids long. V lost 3 bases to trimming and J lost 1 base, with 9 bases between them.

The V and J genes are TRBV27 and TRBJ2-1, with TRBD2 identical over 9 bases. Unmatched junction bases numbered 8, after V lost 5 bases and J lost 9 bases. CDR1 and CDR2 (germline): MNHEY, SMNVEV (reference sequence). This CDR3 has 14 amino acids. The CDR3: CASSLGRGGAEQFF. The CDR3 bases are TGTGCCAGCAGTCTAGGGCGGGGGGGCGCTGAGCAGTTCTTC.

V and J are TRBV5-1 and TRBJ2-4, with a weak D call TRBD1 (6 bases). This CDR3 comprises 16 residues. Trimming removed 3 bases from V and 0 bases from J, with 13 bases in between. CDR1 SGHRS and CDR2 YFSETQ come from the germline V gene. The CDR3 nucleotides are TGCGCCAGCAGCTCTTTGGGGGCCCTAGCCAAAAACATTCAGTACTTC. Its protein is CASSSLGALAKNIQYF. The complete variable domain, with remaining parts taken from reference TRBV5-1 and TRBJ2-4, reads KAGVTQTPRYLIKTRGQQVTLSCSPISGHRSVSWYQQTPGQGLQFLFEYFSETQRNKGNFPGRFSGRQFSNSRSEMNVSTLELGDSALYLCASSSLGALAKNIQYFGAGTRLSVL.

V usage is TRBV19 and J usage is TRBJ1-1; D is unresolved. Trimming removed 1 base from V and 3 bases from J, with 6 bases in between. This CDR3 is 13 amino acids long. Germline V gene lookup returns CDR1 LNHDA and CDR2 SQIVND (reference sequence). The CDR3 DNA follows: TGTGCCAGTAGTATAGGTCCCGACACTGAAGCTTTCTTT. This translates into CASSIGPDTEAFF.

The gene calls are TRBV27 and TRBJ1-2; D is unresolved. CDR3 size: 15 residues. Germline-derived CDR1 and CDR2 are MNHEY and SMNVEV (reference sequence). Trimming removed 5 bases from V and 0 bases from J, with 13 bases in between. The CDR3 DNA sequence: TGTGCCAGCAGTACCTTGACGGGAGCTAACTATGGCTACACCTTC. Translation: CASSTLTGANYGYTF.

The chain couples TRBV6-1 to TRBJ1-5, with no clear D. With 5 bases removed from V and 1 base from J, the gap between germline ends came to 9 bases. Germline values: CDR1 MNHNS, CDR2 SASEGT. The CDR3 contains 14 residues. The CDR3 nucleotides read TGTGCCAGCAGTCACGCGGGGAGCAATCAGCCCCAGCATTTT. Its protein product is CASSHAGSNQPQHF.

In DNA, the CDR3 is TGTGCCAGCAGCTTAACCCCAGAGAACACCGGGGAGCTGTTTTTT. Protein sequence: CASSLTPENTGELFF. The chain couples TRBV7-3 to TRBJ2-2; D not resolved. Per the germline V gene, CDR1 is SGHTA and CDR2 is FQGTGA. CDR3 size: 15 residues. With 0 bases removed from V and 1 base from J, the gap between germline ends came to 6 bases.

The rearrangement links TRBV19 to TRBJ2-7, with 11 bases aligning to TRBD2. Per the germline V gene, CDR1 is LNHDA and CDR2 is SQIVND (reference sequence). This CDR3 has 15 residues. The V segment lost 1 base and the J segment 2 bases; nucleotides outside the gene matches: 1. DNA of the CDR3: TGTGCCAGTAGTATAGTAGCGGGGGGGACCTACGAGCAGTACTTC. This sequence encodes CASSIVAGGTYEQYF. The whole variable domain, remainder taken from reference TRBV19 and TRBJ2-7, is DGGITQSPKYLFRKEGQNVTLSCEQNLNHDAMYWYRQDPGQGLRLIYYSQIVNDFQKGDIAEGYSVSREKKESFPLTVTSAQKNPTAFYLCASSIVAGGTYEQYFGPGTRLTVT.

This clone appeared a few times. This sequence joins TRBV25-1 and TRBJ2-3; maybe TRBD2 (5 bases). This CDR3 region has 14 residues. With 4 bases removed from V and 6 bases from J, the gap between germline ends came to 14 bases. Germline-derived CDR1 and CDR2 are MGHDK and SYGVNS. CDR3 sequence: CASSGGLRGDTQYF. CDR3 bases: TGTGCCAGCAGTGGCGGACTCAGAGGCGATACGCAGTATTTT.

The chain couples TRBV4-1 to TRBJ1-4; 7 bases are a match to TRBD1. Trimming took 2 bases from V and 2 from J; bases not matched to a gene: 11. Germline V gene data show CDR1 as MGHRA and CDR2 as YSYEKL. This CDR3 is built from 18 residues. For the CDR3, the DNA is TGCGCCAGCAGCCAACTGTTAGGGGGCGTAAGGACTAATGAAAAACTGTTTTTT. This translates into CASSQLLGGVRTNEKLFF.

The V and J genes are TRBV6-6 and TRBJ1-5, with 10 bases that match TRBD1. Per germline, CDR1 MNHNY and CDR2 SVGAGI (reference sequence). V was pared by 6 bases and J by 2 bases, with 4 bases of the junction left unmatched. The CDR3 totals 15 residues. CDR3 region: CASSSGTGGNQPQHF. DNA for the CDR3: TGTGCCAGCAGCTCCGGGACAGGGGGCAATCAGCCCCAGCATTTT.

The J gene is TRBJ2-7, the V gene TRBV27; a possible D gene is TRBD1 (5 bases). Trimming pared 4 bases from V and 2 bases from J, leaving 9 bases between. This CDR3 region has 13 residues. In germline, CDR1 is MNHEY, CDR2 SMNVEV (reference sequence). The CDR3 spells CASSYRPAYEQYF. The CDR3 coding sequence is TGTGCCAGCAGTTACAGGCCCGCCTACGAGCAGTACTTC.